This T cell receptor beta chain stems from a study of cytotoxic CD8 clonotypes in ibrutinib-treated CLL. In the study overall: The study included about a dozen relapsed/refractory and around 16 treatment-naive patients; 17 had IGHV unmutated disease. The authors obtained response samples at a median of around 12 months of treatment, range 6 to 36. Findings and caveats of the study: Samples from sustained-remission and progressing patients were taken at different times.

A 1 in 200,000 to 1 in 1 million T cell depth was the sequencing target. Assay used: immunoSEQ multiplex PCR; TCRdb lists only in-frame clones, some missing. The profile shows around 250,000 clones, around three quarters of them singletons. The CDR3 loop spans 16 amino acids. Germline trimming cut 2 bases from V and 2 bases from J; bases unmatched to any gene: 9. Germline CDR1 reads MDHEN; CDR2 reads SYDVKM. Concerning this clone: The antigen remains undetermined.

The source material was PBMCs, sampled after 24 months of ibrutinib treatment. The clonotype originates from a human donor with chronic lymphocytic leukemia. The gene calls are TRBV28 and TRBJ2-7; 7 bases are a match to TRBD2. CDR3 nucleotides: TGTGCCAGCAGTTTACAAGCGGGACTCCCCCCCTACGAGCAGTACTTC. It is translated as CASSLQAGLPPYEQYF.